The 30 T cell receptor beta chains below all came from one sample that was sequenced in a study of T cell clonality in common variable immunodeficiency. Their target antigens are unknown. TCRdb's table, derived via immunoSEQ multiplex PCR, lists solely in-frame clones and lacks some. This repertoire holds around 42,000 clones, and none appear only once. General observations from the study: Reportedly, TCR beta sequences from common variable immunodeficiency showed fewer deletions and N-nucleotide insertions.

Sequenced: peripheral blood mononuclear cells. Every receptor here comes from a human donor with common variable immunodeficiency.

Of note for this clone: From the germline J gene comes the end of the CDR3, since the read stops 3 residues before it. This sequence joins TRBV19 and TRBJ2-7, with a tentative D call TRBD1 (6 bases). This CDR3 region has 15 residues. Germline values: CDR1 LNHDA, CDR2 SQIVND (reference sequence). V lost 2 bases and J 0 bases, leaving 11 bases between the germline ends. CDR3 bases read: TGTGCCAGTAGTATATACAGGGAGAGCTCCTACGAG. It codes for CASSIYRESSYE. The entire CDR3 protein is CASSIYRESSYEQYF.

This clone has a handful of counts. Coverage ceases 3 residues before the CDR3 finishes, and the germline J gene fills in the end. The chain is built from TRBV2 and TRBJ1-4; 9 nucleotides align to TRBD1. V shed 6 bases, J shed 3 bases, and the junction held 5 bases outside the gene matches. Germline V gives CDR1 SNHLY, CDR2 FYNNEI. The CDR3 has 15 residues. CDR3 in amino acids: CASSNRGLANEKLFF. The covered CDR3 bases are TGTGCCAGCAGCAACAGGGGGCTGGCTAATGAAAAA. Full variable domain (rest looked up from reference TRBV2 and TRBJ1-4): EPEVTQTPSHQVTQMGQEVILRCVPISNHLYFYWYRQILGQKVEFLVSFYNNEISEKSEIFDDQFSVERPDGSNFTLKIRSTKLEDSAMYFCASSNRGLANEKLFFGSGTQLSVL.

This clone was found many times. The sequence runs out 3 residues before the end of the CDR3; the remainder is reconstructed from the germline J gene. V usage is TRBV5-1 and J usage is TRBJ2-4; D call uncertain. Germline CDR1 and CDR2: SGHRS and YFSETQ. The V end lost 2 bases, the J end lost 9 bases, and 12 bases lay between the germline ends. The CDR3 extends over 13 amino acids. CDR3 in amino acids: CASSLGLRSIQYF. CDR3 DNA (partial): TGCGCCAGCAGCTTAGGTCTCAGGAGCATT. The full variable domain, its missing parts supplied by reference TRBV5-1 and TRBJ2-4, is KAGVTQTPRYLIKTRGQQVTLSCSPISGHRSVSWYQQTPGQGLQFLFEYFSETQRNKGNFPGRFSGRQFSNSRSEMNVSTLELGDSALYLCASSLGLRSIQYFGAGTRLSVL.

In this sample, this clone turned up many times. The read is 3 residues too short to cover the CDR3 end, so that end is filled in from the germline J gene. The V and J genes are TRBV5-1 and TRBJ2-2, with 9 bases that match TRBD1. The CDR3 has 15 amino acids. Germline CDR1 reads SGHRS; CDR2 reads YFSETQ. Losses at the gene ends were 4 bases for V and 1 base for J; bases not matched to a gene: 2. The CDR3 sequence: CASSPGQGNTGELFF. The DNA read from the CDR3 is TGCGCCAGCAGCCCGGGACAGGGGAACACCGGGGAG. Combining the CDR3 with reference TRBV5-1 and TRBJ2-2 gives the whole variable domain KAGVTQTPRYLIKTRGQQVTLSCSPISGHRSVSWYQQTPGQGLQFLFEYFSETQRNKGNFPGRFSGRQFSNSRSEMNVSTLELGDSALYLCASSPGQGNTGELFFGEGSRLTVL.

This clone was seen ten or more times. The read terminates 3 residues ahead of where the CDR3 ends, so the germline J gene completes it. The rearrangement joins TRBV29-1 to TRBJ2-7; 9 bases are a match to TRBD1. The CDR3 contains 14 residues. Per germline, CDR1 SQVTM and CDR2 ANQGSEA. The V segment lost 3 bases and the J segment 6 bases; nucleotides outside the gene matches: 9. The CDR3 here is CSVEGGTGKSEQYF. The CDR3 DNA, read in part, is TGCAGCGTTGAGGGCGGGACAGGGAAGAGCGAG.

This clone was counted ten times or more. The read stops 3 residues short of the end of the CDR3; the missing end is completed from the germline J gene. This rearrangement joins TRBV7-9 to TRBJ2-7; TRBD1 matches 8 bases. The J segment lost 6 bases and the V segment lost 5 bases, leaving 3 bases of the junction unmatched. Germline V lookup: CDR1 SEHNR, CDR2 FQNEAQ (reference sequence). The CDR3 spans 12 residues. The CDR3 protein is CASSPTGAEQYF. The part of the CDR3 DNA that was read is TGTGCCAGCAGCCCGACAGGGGCCGAG.

Only a few counts were recorded for this clone. The CDR3 sequence is CASSGGQGFNEKLFF. The CDR3 bases that were read are TGTGCCAGCAGTGGGGGCCAGGGCTTTAATGAAAAA. The rearrangement joins TRBV6-1 to TRBJ1-4, with D perhaps TRBD1 (5 bases). Sequencing ends 3 residues short of the CDR3 end; the germline J gene provides the rest. This CDR3 is 15 amino acids long. The germline V and J ends were trimmed by 4 bases and 4 bases, with 13 bases remaining between them. Germline CDR1 MNHNS, CDR2 SASEGT.

This clone was counted between two and nine times. The read ends 3 residues shy of where the CDR3 ends; the end is completed using the germline J gene. This chain connects TRBV2 to TRBJ1-1, with a weak D call TRBD1 (6 bases). V was pared by 5 bases and J by 4 bases, with 11 bases between. The CDR3 extends over 13 amino acids. CDR1 is SNHLY and CDR2 is FYNNEI in the germline V gene. The sequenced part of the CDR3 DNA is TGTGCCAGCAGTACAGGGATTGGCACTGAA. Translated: CASSTGIGTE. The CDR3, in full, reads CASSTGIGTEAFF.

There are many counts of this clone. Sequencing ends 3 residues short of the CDR3 end; the germline J gene provides the rest. The genes are TRBV20-1 and TRBJ1-2, with D unresolved. There are 15 residues in the CDR3. CDR1 DFQATT and CDR2 SNEGSKA come from the germline V gene (reference sequence). V was cut by 5 bases and J by 0 bases, with 16 bases left in between. The CDR3 loop reads CSAHLPGSANYGYTF. CDR3 DNA, as far as it was read: TGCAGTGCTCACCTTCCGGGTTCAGCTAACTATGGC.

This clone was seen ten or more times. Read sequence stops 3 residues before the CDR3 end, and the germline J gene provides the missing end. The chain recombines TRBV29-1 with TRBJ2-2, with D maybe TRBD2 (6 bases). The CDR3 covers 16 residues. The V gene's germline CDR1 is SQVTM and CDR2 ANQGSEA. The germline V and J ends were trimmed by 2 bases and 5 bases, with 18 bases remaining between them. CDR3 amino acids: CSVELIVGGGTGELFF. The sequenced part of the CDR3 DNA is TGCAGCGTTGAACTCATAGTCGGGGGAGGAACCGGGGAG.

Notes on this clone: The read terminates 3 residues before the CDR3 end, so the remaining end is supplied by the germline J gene. V gene TRBV6-1 combines with J gene TRBJ2-7, with 8 positions matching TRBD1. In germline, CDR1 is MNHNS, CDR2 SASEGT. This CDR3 comprises 13 residues. Trimming cost V 8 bases and J 5 bases; bases outside gene matches: 8. This CDR3 is CASGGQGVDEQYF. The CDR3 DNA, read in part, is TGTGCCAGCGGTGGACAGGGTGTCGACGAG.

This clone was seen at least ten times. The sequence runs out 3 residues before the end of the CDR3; the remainder is reconstructed from the germline J gene. The chain recombines TRBV5-1 with TRBJ1-4, with TRBD1 as a possible D gene (5 bases). CDR1 is SGHRS, CDR2 YFSETQ, per germline. The CDR3 runs 14 residues. The V end was cut by 0 bases, the J end by 8 bases, with 11 bases between. The chain's CDR3 is CASSLGGLGEKLFF. The CDR3 bases that were read are TGCGCCAGCAGCTTGGGGGGCCTCGGGGAAAAA.

The sample holds a few counts of this clone. The read ends 3 residues before the CDR3 terminus; that terminus is restored from the germline J gene. The J gene is TRBJ2-5, the V gene TRBV5-6; D ambiguous. The CDR3 has 14 residues. V was cut by 0 bases and J by 5 bases, with 11 bases left in between. The germline CDR1 and CDR2 sequences are SGHDT and YYEEEE. CDR3 DNA, as far as it was read: TGTGCCAGCAGCTTGGTATTGGGCTCCGAGACC. This codes for CASSLVLGSET. The whole CDR3 protein is CASSLVLGSETQYF.

In this sample, this clone turned up many times. The CDR3 extends 3 residues past the end of the read, so its final part is completed from the germline J gene. V usage is TRBV11-3 and J usage is TRBJ2-2; 11 positions agree with TRBD2. Per germline, CDR1 SGHNT and CDR2 YENEEA. Trimming took 3 bases from V and 6 from J; bases not matched to a gene: 3. The CDR3 covers 15 residues. The DNA read from the CDR3 is TGTGCCAGCAGCTTTCAACTAGCGGGAGCCGGGGAG. Translating it yields CASSFQLAGAGE. The whole CDR3 protein reads CASSFQLAGAGELFF.

About this clone itself: The CDR3 end is not reached by the read, which stops 3 residues before it; the germline J gene fills it in. The gene calls are TRBV7-3 and TRBJ2-2, with a weak D call TRBD2 (5 bases). The germline CDR1 and CDR2 sequences are SGHTA and FQGTGA. V gave up 4 bases and J gave up 5 bases, with 17 bases separating them. CDR3 length: 16 amino acids. The CDR3 sequence: CASSSPSEGRTGELFF. The sequenced CDR3 bases are TGTGCCAGCAGCTCCCCCAGTGAGGGTCGAACCGGGGAG.

This clone was seen at least ten times. The read terminates 3 residues ahead of where the CDR3 ends, so the germline J gene completes it. The rearrangement uses TRBV18 and TRBJ1-1; TRBD1 is a possible D gene (5 bases). There are 15 residues in the CDR3. With 3 bases removed from V and 1 base from J, the gap between germline ends came to 12 bases. Germline V gene lookup returns CDR1 KGHSH and CDR2 LQKENI. The sequenced part of the CDR3 DNA is TGTGCCAGCTCACCGGACGGGGGAGCGAACACTGAA. Protein product: CASSPDGGANTE. The CDR3, in full, reads CASSPDGGANTEAFF.

This clone was counted ten times or more. The CDR3 end lies 3 residues beyond the end of the read and is filled in from the germline J gene. This rearrangement joins TRBV18 to TRBJ1-4; a possible D gene is TRBD1 (5 bases). Germline lookup yields CDR1 KGHSH and CDR2 LQKENI. This CDR3 is 15 amino acids long. Trimming took 2 bases from V and 5 from J, leaving 12 bases between them. CDR3 DNA, as far as it was read: TGTGCCAGCTCACCAGCCCTGGGGGGGAATGAAAAA. Residues: CASSPALGGNEK. The whole CDR3 protein reads CASSPALGGNEKLFF. The entire variable domain, with the rest obtained from reference TRBV18 and TRBJ1-4, is as follows: NAGVMQNPRHLVRRRGQEARLRCSPMKGHSHVYWYRQLPEEGLKFMVYLQKENIIDESGMPKERFSAEFPKEGPSILRIQQVVRGDSAAYFCASSPALGGNEKLFFGSGTQLSVL.

As for this clone: With the read ending 3 residues before the CDR3 end, the germline J gene is used to fill in that end. The rearrangement uses TRBV14 and TRBJ2-7, with 8 bases matching TRBD1. The CDR3 length is 14 residues. Per germline, CDR1 SGHDN and CDR2 FVKESK. The junction had 7 bases not matched to a gene; V was cut back by 4 bases and J by 5 bases. The CDR3 bases that were read are TGTGCCAGCAGCCCGACCAGGGGGCTGAACGAG. Its translation: CASSPTRGLNE. The whole CDR3 reads CASSPTRGLNEQYF.

At least ten counts were recorded for this clone. The read comes to an end 3 residues before the CDR3 does, leaving the germline J gene to fill in the end. The rearrangement links TRBV20-1 to TRBJ2-6; weak D call: TRBD1 (5 bases). The CDR3 has 15 amino acids. The germline CDR1 and CDR2 sequences are DFQATT and SNEGSKA (reference sequence). Trimming left V 5 bases short and J 4 bases short, with 15 bases between. The DNA read from the CDR3 is TGCAGTGCTTCACAGGCCCTCTTCGGGGCCAACGTC. This gives the protein CSASQALFGANV. The full CDR3 protein is CSASQALFGANVLTF.

A word on this clone: The read ends 3 residues before the CDR3 terminus; that terminus is restored from the germline J gene. J is TRBJ2-3 and V is TRBV2, with 8 bases lining up with TRBD2. V lost 7 bases and J lost 2; bases outside the gene matches: 11. The CDR3 is 16 amino acids. The germline V gene has CDR1 SNHLY and CDR2 FYNNEI. CDR3 region: CASTPSGRKATDTQYF. Incomplete CDR3 DNA: TGTGCCAGCACTCCGAGCGGGAGAAAAGCCACAGATACG.

This clone has ten or more counts. The read falls 3 residues short of the CDR3 end, and the missing part is taken from the germline J gene. The gene calls are TRBV5-1 and TRBJ1-4; D is perhaps TRBD1 (5 bases). The germline CDR1 and CDR2 sequences are SGHRS and YFSETQ. This CDR3 contains 15 residues. Trimming pared 1 base from V and 3 bases from J, leaving 10 bases between. Partial CDR3 DNA: TGCGCCAGCAGCTTGCAGGGTCGGGCTAATGAAAAA. This sequence encodes CASSLQGRANEK. From start to end, the CDR3 is CASSLQGRANEKLFF.

Concerning this clone itself: With the read ending 3 residues before the CDR3 end, the germline J gene is used to fill in that end. The V gene is TRBV19, the J gene TRBJ2-3, with 11 bases fitting TRBD1. Germline loops: CDR1 LNHDA, CDR2 SQIVND (reference sequence). The CDR3 contains 17 residues. J lost 0 bases, V lost 7 bases, and 9 bases had no gene match. The CDR3 DNA, read in part, is TGTGCCAGTAATATCCCTGGACAGGGGGCCAGCACAGATACG. It specifies CASNIPGQGASTDT. The entire CDR3 protein reads CASNIPGQGASTDTQYF.

As concerns this clone: The CDR3 is cut off 3 residues early in the read; its end comes from the germline J gene. This chain joins TRBV19 and TRBJ2-3, with 8 bases identical to TRBD2. Germline V gives CDR1 LNHDA, CDR2 SQIVND (reference sequence). The CDR3 loop spans 15 amino acids. With V trimmed by 7 bases and J by 0 bases, 6 bases remained unmatched. The CDR3 spells CASIRAGASTDTQYF. The sequenced CDR3 bases are TGTGCCAGTATCCGAGCGGGGGCAAGCACAGATACG.

This clone occurred many times. The read halts 3 residues ahead of the CDR3 end, with the missing end drawn from the germline J gene. The chain uses TRBV23-1 and TRBJ2-7; 7 positions match TRBD1. TRBV23-1 is an ORF; its function is uncertain. The ends lost 4 bases at V and 2 bases at J; junction bases unmatched: 5. The CDR3 is 14 residues long. CDR3 sequence: CASSPPGQPYEQYF. The DNA read from the CDR3 is TGCGCCAGCAGTCCTCCGGGACAGCCCTACGAG.

There are a few counts of this clone. The sequenced fragment ends 3 residues before the CDR3 boundary, so the rest is inferred from the germline J gene. The chain joins TRBV7-2 to TRBJ2-1; D perhaps matches TRBD1 (6 bases). Germline-derived CDR1 and CDR2 are SGHTA and FQGNSA. The CDR3 length is 15 residues. Trimming took off 7 bases at V and 6 bases at J, with 19 bases between the two ends. The CDR3 loop is CASNNILGQSNEQFF. The sequenced CDR3 bases are TGTGCCAGCAACAACATCCTTGGACAGAGCAATGAG.

About this clone: The sequence runs out 3 residues before the end of the CDR3; the remainder is reconstructed from the germline J gene. The chain joins TRBV6-1 to TRBJ2-5; 8 bases line up with TRBD1. Looked up from germline, CDR1 is MNHNS and CDR2 is SASEGT. The CDR3 runs 16 residues. V lost 2 bases, J lost 5 bases, and 10 bases stayed unmatched. The sequenced CDR3 bases are TGTGCCAGCAGTGAACGGACAGGGCCGATCGGGGAGACC. Protein product: CASSERTGPIGET. Given in full, the CDR3 is CASSERTGPIGETQYF.

This clone was seen ten or more times. The CDR3 extends 3 residues past the end of the read, so its final part is completed from the germline J gene. The chain combines TRBV20-1 with TRBJ2-1, with TRBD2 matching 9 bases. The V and J ends lost 6 bases and 5 bases, in that order; junction bases with no gene match: 11. This CDR3 is 15 amino acids long. CDR1 DFQATT and CDR2 SNEGSKA come from the germline V gene (reference sequence). The CDR3: CSAFLSGRKNNEQFF. The covered CDR3 bases are TGCAGTGCGTTCCTTAGCGGGAGAAAGAACAATGAG.

This clone turned up a few times. The CDR3 end lies 3 residues beyond the end of the read and is filled in from the germline J gene. The chain links TRBV23-1 to TRBJ1-4; D ambiguous. TRBV23-1 is an open reading frame whose function is uncertain. Trimming took 0 bases from V and 3 from J, leaving 17 bases between them. This CDR3 has 18 amino acids. The part of the CDR3 DNA that was read is TGCGCCAGCAGTCAATCTGGGCAGAACGGCCGACCTAATGAAAAA. It encodes CASSQSGQNGRPNEK. The full CDR3 reads CASSQSGQNGRPNEKLFF.

This clone was seen repeatedly, ten times or more. The read comes to an end 3 residues before the CDR3 does, leaving the germline J gene to fill in the end. This chain connects TRBV5-1 to TRBJ2-5; D perhaps matches TRBD2 (5 bases). V shed 2 bases and J shed 4 bases, with 12 bases lying between them. Germline V gene data show CDR1 as SGHRS and CDR2 as YFSETQ. The CDR3 runs to 14 residues. The CDR3 here is CASSLGLAPETQYF. Incomplete CDR3 DNA: TGCGCCAGCAGCTTAGGCCTAGCCCCAGAGACC.

Worth noting for this clone: The sequence runs out 3 residues before the end of the CDR3; the remainder is reconstructed from the germline J gene. V usage is TRBV7-2 and J usage is TRBJ2-5; 9 bases agree with TRBD2. With V trimmed by 4 bases and J by 4 bases, 7 bases remained unmatched. CDR3 size: 15 residues. CDR1 and CDR2 from the germline V gene are SGHTA and FQGNSA. CDR3 bases read: TGTGCCAGCAGCTCTAGCGGGGCCCGGGTAGAGACC. Translation gives CASSSSGARVET. The CDR3 in full is CASSSSGARVETQYF.